This T cell receptor beta chain originates from a study of shared clonotypes between healthy human individuals. TCRdb's table, derived via immunoSEQ multiplex PCR, lists solely in-frame clones and lacks some. The table shows about 460,000 clones, with approximately 71% occurring only once. Specimen: PBMCs. This TCR was recovered from a woman aged 35 to 49 in good health. Some clones in this sample may be carry-over from other donors' samples.

CDR3 residues: CASSDSLIEQFF. The CDR3 bases are TGTGCCAGCAGCGATTCACTCATTGAGCAGTTCTTC. This sequence joins TRBV6-1 and TRBJ2-1, with D unresolved. The CDR3 is 12 residues long. Germline assignment: CDR1 MNHNS and CDR2 SASEGT. Deletions cut 6 bases from V and 9 bases from J, with 12 bases between.